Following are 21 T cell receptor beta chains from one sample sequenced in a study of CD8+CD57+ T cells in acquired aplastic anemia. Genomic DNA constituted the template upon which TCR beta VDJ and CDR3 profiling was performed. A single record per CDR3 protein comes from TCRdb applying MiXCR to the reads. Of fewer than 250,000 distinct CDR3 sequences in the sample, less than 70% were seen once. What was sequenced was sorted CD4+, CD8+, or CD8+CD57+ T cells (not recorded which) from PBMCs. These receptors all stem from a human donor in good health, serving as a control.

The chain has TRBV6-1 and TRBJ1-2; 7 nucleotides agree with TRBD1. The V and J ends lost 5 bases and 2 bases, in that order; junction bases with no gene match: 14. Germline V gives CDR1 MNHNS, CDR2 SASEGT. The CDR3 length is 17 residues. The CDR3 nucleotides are TGTGCCAGCAGTACATGGACGACAGGGACTCGAAACTATGGCTACACCTTC. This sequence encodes CASSTWTTGTRNYGYTF.

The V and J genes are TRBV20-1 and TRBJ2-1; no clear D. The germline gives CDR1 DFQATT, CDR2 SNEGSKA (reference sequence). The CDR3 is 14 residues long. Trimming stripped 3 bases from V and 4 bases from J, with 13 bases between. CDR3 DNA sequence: TGCAGTGCTAGGGAAGGCGGCAGATACAATGAGCAGTTCTTC. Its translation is CSAREGGRYNEQFF.

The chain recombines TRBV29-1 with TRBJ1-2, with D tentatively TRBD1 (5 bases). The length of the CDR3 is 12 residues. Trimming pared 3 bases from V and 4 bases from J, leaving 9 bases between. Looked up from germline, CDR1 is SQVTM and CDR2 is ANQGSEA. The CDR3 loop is CSVEGQSYGYTF. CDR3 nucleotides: TGCAGCGTTGAGGGGCAGAGCTATGGCTACACCTTC.

CDR3 nucleotide sequence: TGTGCCAGCAGCTTCGGCGGGGAGGGCCCCTACGAGCAGTACTTC. It is translated as CASSFGGEGPYEQYF. The genes are TRBV4-2 and TRBJ2-7; 7 nucleotides agree with TRBD2. Per germline, CDR1 LGHNA and CDR2 YNFKEQ. This CDR3 region has 15 residues. The V and J ends lost 5 bases and 2 bases, in that order; junction bases with no gene match: 9.

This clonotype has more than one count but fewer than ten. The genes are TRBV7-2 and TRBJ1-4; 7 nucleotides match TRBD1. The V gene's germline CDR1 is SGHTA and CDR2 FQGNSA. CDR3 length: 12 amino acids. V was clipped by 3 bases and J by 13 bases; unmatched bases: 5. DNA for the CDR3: TGTGCCAGCAGCTTTGGGGCAGGGGGACTGTTTTTT. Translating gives CASSFGAGGLFF.

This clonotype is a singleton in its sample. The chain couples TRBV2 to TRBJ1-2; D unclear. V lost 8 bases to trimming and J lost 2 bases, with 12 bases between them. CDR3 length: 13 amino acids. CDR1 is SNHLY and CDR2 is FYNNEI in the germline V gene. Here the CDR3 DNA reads TGTGCCAGCGGTTTGATGGGAAACTATGGCTACACCTTC. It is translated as CASGLMGNYGYTF. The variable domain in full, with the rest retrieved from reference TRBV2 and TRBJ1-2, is EPEVTQTPSHQVTQMGQEVILRCVPISNHLYFYWYRQILGQKVEFLVSFYNNEISEKSEIFDDQFSVERPDGSNFTLKIRSTKLEDSAMYFCASGLMGNYGYTFGSGTRLTVV.

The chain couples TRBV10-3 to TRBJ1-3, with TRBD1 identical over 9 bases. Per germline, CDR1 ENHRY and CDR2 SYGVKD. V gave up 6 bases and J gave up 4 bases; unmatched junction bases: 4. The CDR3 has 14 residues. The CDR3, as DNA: TGTGCCATCAGGGAGGGACAGGGAGGAAACACCATATATTTT. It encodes CAIREGQGGNTIYF.

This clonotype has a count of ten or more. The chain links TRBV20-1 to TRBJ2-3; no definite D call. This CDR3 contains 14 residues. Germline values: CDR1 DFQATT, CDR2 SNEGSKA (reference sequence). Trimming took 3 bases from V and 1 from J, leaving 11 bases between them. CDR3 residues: CSARDPLGTDTQYF. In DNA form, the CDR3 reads TGCAGTGCTAGGGACCCTCTGGGCACAGATACGCAGTATTTT.

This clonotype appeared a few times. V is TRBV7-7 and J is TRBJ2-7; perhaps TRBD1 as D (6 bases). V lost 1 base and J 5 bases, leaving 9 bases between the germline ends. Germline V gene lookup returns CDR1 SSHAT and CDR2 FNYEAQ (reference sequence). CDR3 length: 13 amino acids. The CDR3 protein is CASSLDRANEQYF. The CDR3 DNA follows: TGTGCCAGCAGCTTAGACAGGGCAAACGAGCAGTACTTC.

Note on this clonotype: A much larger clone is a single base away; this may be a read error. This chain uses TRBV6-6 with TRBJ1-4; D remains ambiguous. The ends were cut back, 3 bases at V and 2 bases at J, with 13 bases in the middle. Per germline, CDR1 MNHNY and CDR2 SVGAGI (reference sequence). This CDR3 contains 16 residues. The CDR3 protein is CASSYPGGITNEKLFF. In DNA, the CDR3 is TGTGCCAGCAGTTATCCTGGTGGGATCACTAATGAAAAACTGTTTTTT.

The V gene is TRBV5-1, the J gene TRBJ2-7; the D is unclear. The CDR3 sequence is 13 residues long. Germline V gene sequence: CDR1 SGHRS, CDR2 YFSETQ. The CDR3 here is CEQPREASYEQYF. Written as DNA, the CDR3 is TGCGAGCAGCCCAGAGAGGCCTCCTACGAGCAGTACTTC.

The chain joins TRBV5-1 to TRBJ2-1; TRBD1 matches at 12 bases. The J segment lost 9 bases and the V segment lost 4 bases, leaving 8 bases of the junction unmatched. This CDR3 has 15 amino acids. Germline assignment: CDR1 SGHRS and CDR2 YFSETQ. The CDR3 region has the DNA TGCGCCAGCAGCCCAGGGACAGGGGGCACGAGTGAGCAGTTCTTC. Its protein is CASSPGTGGTSEQFF.

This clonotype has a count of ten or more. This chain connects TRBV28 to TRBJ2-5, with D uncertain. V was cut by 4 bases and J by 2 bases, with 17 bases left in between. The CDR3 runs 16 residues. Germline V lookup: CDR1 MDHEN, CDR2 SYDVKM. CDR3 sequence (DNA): TGTGCCAGCAGTTCGAAAAACCTAGTCCAGCAAGAGACCCAGTACTTC. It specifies CASSSKNLVQQETQYF.

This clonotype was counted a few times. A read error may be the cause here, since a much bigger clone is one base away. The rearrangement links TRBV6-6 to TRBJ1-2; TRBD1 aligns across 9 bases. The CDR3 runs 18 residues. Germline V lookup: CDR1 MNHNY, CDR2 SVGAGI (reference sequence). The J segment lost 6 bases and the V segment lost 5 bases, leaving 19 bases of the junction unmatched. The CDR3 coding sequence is TGTGCCAGCAGTCACTGGGTTTCCGGGACAGGGCCTGGCAATGGCTACACCTTC. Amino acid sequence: CASSHWVSGTGPGNGYTF.

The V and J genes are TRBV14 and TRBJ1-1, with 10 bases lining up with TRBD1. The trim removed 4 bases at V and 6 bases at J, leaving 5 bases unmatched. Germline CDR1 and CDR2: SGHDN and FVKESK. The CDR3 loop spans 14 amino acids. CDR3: CASSLTGGSAEAFF. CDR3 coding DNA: TGTGCCAGCAGCCTGACAGGGGGCTCAGCTGAAGCTTTCTTT. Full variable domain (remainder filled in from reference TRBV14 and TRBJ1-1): EAGVTQFPSHSVIEKGQTVTLRCDPISGHDNLYWYRRVMGKEIKFLLHFVKESKQDESGMPNNRFLAERTGGTYSTLKVQPAELEDSGVYFCASSLTGGSAEAFFGQGTRLTVV.

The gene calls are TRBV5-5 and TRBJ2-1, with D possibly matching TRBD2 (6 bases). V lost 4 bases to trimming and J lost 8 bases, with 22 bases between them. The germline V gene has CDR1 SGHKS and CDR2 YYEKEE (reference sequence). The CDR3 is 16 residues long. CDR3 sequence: CASSQDRGMRRYEQFF. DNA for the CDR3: TGTGCCAGCAGCCAAGATCGCGGGATGAGGAGGTATGAGCAGTTCTTC.

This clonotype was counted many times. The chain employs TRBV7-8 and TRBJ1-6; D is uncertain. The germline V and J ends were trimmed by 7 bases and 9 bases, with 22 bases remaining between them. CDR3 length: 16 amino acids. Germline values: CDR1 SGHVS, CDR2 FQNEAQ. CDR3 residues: CASIRSPQAPSSPLHF. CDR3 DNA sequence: TGTGCCAGCATCCGTTCACCCCAGGCCCCGAGTTCACCCCTCCACTTT.

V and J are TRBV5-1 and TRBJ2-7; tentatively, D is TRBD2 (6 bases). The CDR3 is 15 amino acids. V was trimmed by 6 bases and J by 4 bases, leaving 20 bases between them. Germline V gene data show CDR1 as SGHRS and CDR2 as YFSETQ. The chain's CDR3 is CASKGNHGGSYEQYF. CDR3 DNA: TGCGCCAGCAAGGGAAACCACGGGGGATCGTACGAGCAGTACTTC.

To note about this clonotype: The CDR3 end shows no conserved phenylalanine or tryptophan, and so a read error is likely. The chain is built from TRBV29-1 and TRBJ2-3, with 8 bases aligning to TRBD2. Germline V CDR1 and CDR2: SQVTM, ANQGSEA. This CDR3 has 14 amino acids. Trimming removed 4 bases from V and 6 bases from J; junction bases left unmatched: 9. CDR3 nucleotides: TGCAGCGTTGGTGTTAGCGGGGTCACGGATACGCAGTATCTT. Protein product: CSVGVSGVTDTQYL.

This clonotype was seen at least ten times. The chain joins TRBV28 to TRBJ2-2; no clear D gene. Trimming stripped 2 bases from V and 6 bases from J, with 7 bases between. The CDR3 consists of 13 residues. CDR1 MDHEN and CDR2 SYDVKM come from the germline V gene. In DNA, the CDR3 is TGTGCCAGCAGTTTACTCGGTCCCGGGGAGCTGTTTTTT. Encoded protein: CASSLLGPGELFF. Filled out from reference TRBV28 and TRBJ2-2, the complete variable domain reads DVKVTQSSRYLVKRTGEKVFLECVQDMDHENMFWYRQDPGLGLRLIYFSYDVKMKEKGDIPEGYSVSREKKERFSLILESASTNQTSMYLCASSLLGPGELFFGEGSRLTVL.

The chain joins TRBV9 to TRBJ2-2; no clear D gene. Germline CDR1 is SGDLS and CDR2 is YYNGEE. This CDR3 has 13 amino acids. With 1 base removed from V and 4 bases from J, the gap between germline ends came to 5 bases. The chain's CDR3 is CASSVRSTGELFF. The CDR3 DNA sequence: TGTGCCAGCAGCGTACGCTCCACCGGGGAGCTGTTTTTT.